This T cell receptor beta chain was sequenced in a study of blood T cells in healthy people across ages. Overall study context: About one barcoded beta molecule per two T cells was the capture yield of template switching.

The CDR3 sequence is 15 residues long. Trimming cost V 0 bases and J 1 base, with 8 bases left between them. The germline gives CDR1 SGDLS, CDR2 YYNGEE. Together with a sample-barcoded 5' primer, a J-beta primer mix was included in a second PCR lasting about 7 to 11 cycles. Each cDNA molecule, via a template-switch adaptor with 12 random nucleotides, was tagged. TCRdb fed the 5' RACE reads into MiXCR, producing one record per CDR3 protein. The sample consists of approximately 350,000 distinct CDR3 sequences, about half of them appearing once. This sequence joins TRBV9 and TRBJ2-4, with D perhaps TRBD2 (5 bases). Source material: blood. This TCR was sampled from a man in his 60s in good health. CDR3 sequence reads: CASSVGGFAKNIQYF. For the CDR3, the DNA is TGTGCCAGCAGCGTAGGCGGGTTTGCCAAAAACATTCAGTACTTC.